The 30 T cell receptor beta chains in this list originate from one sample, sequenced in a study of Graves' ophthalmopathy and Graves' hyperthyroidism. Scientists amplified the TCR beta CDR3 regions from RNA transcripts. First-round RT-PCR relied on HTBI primers, and a second-round multiplex PCR came next. Via MiXCR, TCRdb re-called the multiplex PCR reads, giving one row per CDR3 protein. The table shows under 800,000 distinct CDR3 sequences, with about 20% occurring only once. Sequenced input: peripheral blood. The receptors shown here come from a woman in her late teens or twenties with stable Graves' hyperthyroidism. Some clones in this sample may be carry-over from other donors' samples.

This clonotype was seen more than once but under ten times. The chain joins TRBV6-2 or TRBV6-3 to TRBJ1-5; D gene unclear. Trimming removed 6 bases from V and 4 bases from J, with 10 bases in between. Germline CDR1 MNHEY, CDR2 SVGEGT. The CDR3 extends over 13 amino acids. CDR3 sequence (DNA): TGTGCCAGCAGAGACACAAGTAATCAGCCCCAGCATTTT. It specifies CASRDTSNQPQHF.

This clonotype was detected many times. The J gene is TRBJ1-2, the V gene TRBV7-2; no firm D call. The CDR3 has 14 residues. V dropped 2 bases and J dropped 8 bases, with 15 bases sitting between them. Germline CDR1 reads SGHTA; CDR2 reads FQGNSA. CDR3 nucleotides: TGTGCCAGCAGCTTAAGGCAGGACCGCCGGGGCTACACCTTC. It is translated as CASSLRQDRRGYTF. The full variable domain, in which reference TRBV7-2 and TRBJ1-2 provide the parts outside the CDR3, is GAGVSQSPSNKVTEKGKDVELRCDPISGHTALYWYRQSLGQGLEFLIYFQGNSAPDKSGLPSDRFSAERTGGSVSTLTIQRTQQEDSAVYLCASSLRQDRRGYTFGSGTRLTVV.

This clonotype was counted ten times or more. The CDR3 coding sequence is TGCGCCAGCACGACCACCGGAAGAGGCACTGAAGCTTTCTTT. It specifies CASTTTGRGTEAFF. The chain uses TRBV5-1 and TRBJ1-1; D gene uncertain. Trimming left V 6 bases short and J 4 bases short, with 16 bases between. Per the germline V gene, CDR1 is SGHRS and CDR2 is YFSETQ. This CDR3 is 14 amino acids long. The whole variable domain, filled in from reference TRBV5-1 and TRBJ1-1, reads KAGVTQTPRYLIKTRGQQVTLSCSPISGHRSVSWYQQTPGQGLQFLFEYFSETQRNKGNFPGRFSGRQFSNSRSEMNVSTLELGDSALYLCASTTTGRGTEAFFGQGTRLTVV.

This clonotype was seen ten or more times. This chain joins TRBV6-5 and TRBJ1-1; D call uncertain. Germline loops: CDR1 MNHEY, CDR2 SVGAGI. The germline V and J ends were trimmed by 5 bases and 3 bases, with 10 bases remaining between them. The CDR3 contains 13 residues. CDR3 residues: CASSPDRDTEAFF. In DNA form, the CDR3 reads TGTGCCAGCAGTCCTGATAGGGACACTGAAGCTTTCTTT.

This clonotype was seen ten or more times. The chain has TRBV12-3 or TRBV12-4 and TRBJ1-3, with D hard to call. This CDR3 is built from 15 residues. Trimming left V 5 bases short and J 4 bases short, with 15 bases between. This CDR3 is CASSPRRANGNTIYF. The CDR3 coding sequence is TGTGCCAGCAGTCCTAGAAGGGCGAACGGAAACACCATATATTTT.

This clonotype was observed a few times. The chain combines TRBV5-1 with TRBJ1-4, with no clear D. The V end lost 4 bases, the J end lost 0 bases, and 7 bases lay between the germline ends. CDR1 SGHRS and CDR2 YFSETQ come from the germline V gene. The CDR3 extends over 14 amino acids. Here the CDR3 DNA reads TGCGCCAGCAGCCTAGACCCAACTAATGAAAAACTGTTTTTT. Amino acids: CASSLDPTNEKLFF.

This rearrangement joins TRBV18 to TRBJ1-1, with TRBD1 matching over 10 bases. V was clipped by 8 bases and J by 3 bases; unmatched bases: 3. The CDR3 runs 13 residues. CDR1 KGHSH and CDR2 LQKENI come from the germline V gene. The CDR3 is CASDRGRDTEAFF. As DNA, the CDR3 is TGTGCCAGCGACAGGGGGCGGGACACTGAAGCTTTCTTT.

As concerns this clonotype: The junction departs from germline at one end; a sequencing error may be responsible. V usage is TRBV20-1 and J usage is TRBJ1-5; 7 bases match TRBD1. The CDR3 is made up of 18 amino acids. Germline-derived CDR1 and CDR2 are DFQATT and SNEGSKA (reference sequence). CDR3 in amino acids: CSARDDDRVIFSYQPQHF. The CDR3 DNA is TGCAGTGCTAGAGATGACGACAGGGTCATATTTAGCTATCAGCCTCAGCATTTT.

The chain links TRBV28 to TRBJ2-7, with 12 bases that match TRBD2. There are 15 residues in the CDR3. Germline assignment: CDR1 MDHEN and CDR2 SYDVKM. The V and J ends lost 4 bases and 7 bases, in that order; junction bases with no gene match: 8. The CDR3 loop reads CASSSRTSGVGEQYF. The CDR3 nucleotides are TGTGCCAGCAGTTCACGGACTAGCGGGGTAGGGGAGCAGTACTTC.

This clonotype appeared many times. V gene TRBV5-1 combines with J gene TRBJ2-7; either TRBD1 or TRBD2 may fit D (6 bases each). The CDR3 consists of 15 residues. Between the trimmed V and J ends, which lost 4 bases and 3 bases, there was a span of 17 bases. Germline V gives CDR1 SGHRS, CDR2 YFSETQ. The chain's CDR3 is CASSVGAAGGYEQYF. CDR3 bases: TGCGCCAGCAGCGTGGGGGCCGCCGGGGGCTACGAGCAGTACTTC.

This clonotype was counted a single time. The V and J genes are TRBV7-9 and TRBJ1-2; 9 bases are shared with TRBD1. The germline V gene encodes CDR1 SEHNR and CDR2 FQNEAQ (reference sequence). With 7 bases clipped from V and 3 bases from J, the junction kept 9 bases outside the gene matches. CDR3 size: 15 residues. The CDR3 loop is CASTVQGAGDYGYTF. CDR3 sequence (DNA): TGTGCCAGCACCGTACAGGGGGCAGGGGACTATGGCTACACCTTC.

This clonotype was seen repeatedly, ten times or more. The chain joins TRBV2 to TRBJ1-1, with D unclear. Trimming stripped 7 bases from V and 3 bases from J, with 15 bases between. Germline CDR1 and CDR2: SNHLY and FYNNEI. The CDR3 is made up of 14 amino acids. The CDR3 bases are TGTGCCAGCACTAGATCGGGTACGGACACTGAAGCTTTCTTT. Its translation: CASTRSGTDTEAFF.

In this sample, this clonotype turned up a few times. The V and J genes are TRBV11-2 and TRBJ2-4; the D gene is possibly TRBD1 (7 bases). The CDR3 sequence is 16 residues long. V lost 4 bases and J 0 bases, leaving 13 bases between the germline ends. CDR1 is SGHAT and CDR2 is FQNNGV in the germline V gene. CDR3 sequence reads: CASSSGDRLAKNIQYF. CDR3 DNA sequence: TGTGCCAGCAGCTCGGGGGACAGACTAGCCAAAAACATTCAGTACTTC. Based on the CDR3 plus reference TRBV11-2 and TRBJ2-4, the full variable domain is EAGVAQSPRYKIIEKRQSVAFWCNPISGHATLYWYQQILGQGPKLLIQFQNNGVVDDSQLPKDRFSAERLKGVDSTLKIQPAKLEDSAVYLCASSSGDRLAKNIQYFGAGTRLSVL.

This clonotype was detected a few times. The genes are TRBV6-1 and TRBJ1-5, with a weak D call TRBD1 (6 bases). The CDR3 contains 16 residues. Germline-derived CDR1 and CDR2 are MNHNS and SASEGT. The V and J ends lost 2 bases and 2 bases respectively, with 13 bases between them. The CDR3 loop is CASSELGSGGNQPQHF. The CDR3 nucleotides are TGTGCCAGCAGTGAACTTGGTTCAGGGGGCAATCAGCCCCAGCATTTT.

This clonotype has only a few counts. The chain combines TRBV6-1 with TRBJ2-7; D uncertain. Between the trimmed V and J ends, which lost 2 bases and 2 bases, there was a span of 13 bases. The CDR3 has 15 amino acids. The germline V gene encodes CDR1 MNHNS and CDR2 SASEGT. CDR3 in DNA: TGTGCCAGCAGTGAATGGGATCGGTCCCCCTACGAGCAGTACTTC. This sequence encodes CASSEWDRSPYEQYF.

There are many counts of this clonotype. The gene calls are TRBV19 and TRBJ1-1, with unresolved D. The CDR3 consists of 13 residues. Germline V gene sequence: CDR1 LNHDA, CDR2 SQIVND (reference sequence). The V end was cut by 2 bases, the J end by 1 base, with 5 bases between. The CDR3 region has the DNA TGTGCCAGTAGTATACGGAGGAACACTGAAGCTTTCTTT. As protein: CASSIRRNTEAFF.

The chain is built from TRBV6-1 and TRBJ1-3, with D perhaps matching TRBD1 (5 bases). The CDR3 spans 12 residues. CDR1 is MNHNS and CDR2 is SASEGT in the germline V gene. Trimming removed 7 bases from V and 6 bases from J, with 10 bases in between. In DNA form, the CDR3 reads TGTGCCAGCAAGGGGTCGATAAACACCATATATTTT. Protein product: CASKGSINTIYF.

The chain links TRBV28 to TRBJ2-7, with 9 bases identical to TRBD1. V trimming: 9 bases; J trimming: 3 bases; junction bases outside the gene matches: 12. Germline V CDR1 and CDR2: MDHEN, SYDVKM. CDR3 length: 15 residues. Here the CDR3 DNA reads TGTGCCAGTTCCTCAGGGGGACAGGGTATCTACGAGCAGTACTTC. Amino acid sequence: CASSSGGQGIYEQYF.

The V and J genes are TRBV29-1 and TRBJ1-6; tentatively, D is TRBD1 (6 bases). This CDR3 has 12 residues. Trimming pared 0 bases from V and 17 bases from J, leaving 14 bases between. Looked up from germline, CDR1 is SQVTM and CDR2 is ANQGSEA. The CDR3 nucleotides are TGCAGCGTTGAAGATGAGCGAGGGGACATCCACTTT. This codes for CSVEDERGDIHF.

This sequence joins TRBV29-1 and TRBJ2-2; D possibly uses TRBD1 or TRBD2 (5 bases each). Germline CDR1 reads SQVTM; CDR2 reads ANQGSEA. The CDR3 extends over 13 amino acids. V was shortened by 4 bases and J by 5 bases, with 11 bases between the two germline ends. CDR3 protein: CSVVMGPTGELFF. The DNA of the CDR3 is TGCAGCGTTGTGATGGGACCAACCGGGGAGCTGTTTTTT.

This chain connects TRBV12-3 or TRBV12-4 to TRBJ2-5; D ambiguous. The V gene lost 3 bases and the J gene lost 7 bases, with 12 bases spanning the gap. The CDR3 loop spans 13 amino acids. CDR3 in DNA: TGTGCCAGCAGTTTCAACCTCGGCGGGACCCAGTACTTC. Translation gives CASSFNLGGTQYF.

Ten or more counts support this clonotype. The gene calls are TRBV7-9 and TRBJ1-5, with D possibly TRBD1 on 5 matching bases. CDR3 length: 13 residues. Germline V gives CDR1 SEHNR, CDR2 FQNEAQ (reference sequence). The V gene lost 10 bases and the J gene lost 7 bases, with 17 bases spanning the gap. The CDR3 DNA reads as TGTGCCATACAAAAAGGGAGGGACCAGCCCCAGCATTTT. The encoded protein is CAIQKGRDQPQHF. Looking up the rest from reference TRBV7-9 and TRBJ1-5 gives the full variable domain: DTGVSQNPRHKITKRGQNVTFRCDPISEHNRLYWYRQTLGQGPEFLTYFQNEAQLEKSRLLSDRFSAERPKGSFSTLEIQRTEQGDSAMYLCAIQKGRDQPQHFGDGTRLSIL.

This chain joins TRBV27 and TRBJ1-2, with a possible D match to TRBD1 (6 bases). The CDR3 runs to 14 residues. The V gene's germline CDR1 is MNHEY and CDR2 SMNVEV (reference sequence). Trimming removed 5 bases from V and 8 bases from J, with 18 bases in between. The CDR3 sequence: CASSLLTGLGGYTF. The CDR3 coding sequence is TGTGCCAGCAGTCTTTTAACAGGGTTGGGAGGCTACACCTTC.

This clonotype has more than one count but fewer than ten. The J gene is TRBJ1-1, the V gene TRBV5-1, with D possibly TRBD1 on 5 matching bases. Germline assignment: CDR1 SGHRS and CDR2 YFSETQ. The length of the CDR3 is 16 residues. Trimming shortened V by 0 bases and J by 0 bases, and 12 bases separated the two germline ends. CDR3 protein: CASSLEVGAMNTEAFF. The CDR3 DNA sequence: TGCGCCAGCAGCTTGGAGGTTGGGGCGATGAACACTGAAGCTTTCTTT. Full variable domain (remainder filled in from reference TRBV5-1 and TRBJ1-1): KAGVTQTPRYLIKTRGQQVTLSCSPISGHRSVSWYQQTPGQGLQFLFEYFSETQRNKGNFPGRFSGRQFSNSRSEMNVSTLELGDSALYLCASSLEVGAMNTEAFFGQGTRLTVV.

This clonotype was counted a few times. The chain links TRBV7-2 to TRBJ1-2; D remains ambiguous. V was pared by 5 bases and J by 3 bases, with 16 bases between. The CDR3 loop spans 15 amino acids. Germline V gene data show CDR1 as SGHTA and CDR2 as FQGNSA. CDR3 protein: CASSLNTPGDYGYTF. The CDR3 DNA reads as TGTGCCAGCAGCCTCAACACTCCGGGTGACTATGGCTACACCTTC.

This clonotype was seen at least ten times. The chain links TRBV6-1 to TRBJ1-2, with TRBD1 matching 7 bases. Per germline, CDR1 MNHNS and CDR2 SASEGT. The length of the CDR3 is 14 residues. V shed 4 bases, J shed 4 bases, and the junction held 6 bases outside the gene matches. In DNA form, the CDR3 reads TGTGCCAGCAGTGCCGCCGAGGGGGCCTATGGCTACACCTTC. Its translation: CASSAAEGAYGYTF.

This clonotype was observed a handful of times. V is TRBV5-4 and J is TRBJ2-3; 8 bases are a match to TRBD2. This CDR3 has 14 residues. The germline V gene encodes CDR1 SGHNT and CDR2 YYREEE (reference sequence). The V segment lost 9 bases and the J segment 4 bases; nucleotides outside the gene matches: 10. CDR3 nucleotides: TGTGCCACCATCGGGACTAGAGGAGCAGATACGCAGTATTTT. This codes for CATIGTRGADTQYF.

J is TRBJ2-7 and V is TRBV6-5; D unclear. Looked up from germline, CDR1 is MNHEY and CDR2 is SVGAGI. CDR3 length: 16 residues. Between the trimmed V and J ends, which lost 0 bases and 0 bases, there was a span of 12 bases. The CDR3, as DNA: TGTGCCAGCAGTTACTCGAAAGGGTTCAGCTCCTACGAGCAGTACTTC. Translation gives CASSYSKGFSSYEQYF.

The V call is TRBV5-1, the J call TRBJ2-1; TRBD2 agrees at 13 bases. Germline assignment: CDR1 SGHRS and CDR2 YFSETQ. V was clipped by 2 bases and J by 7 bases; unmatched bases: 9. The CDR3 consists of 17 residues. Here the CDR3 reads CASSLGLAGALGNEQFF. The CDR3 region has the DNA TGCGCCAGCAGCTTAGGACTAGCGGGAGCTCTGGGGAATGAGCAGTTCTTC.

There are a few counts of this clonotype. An end of the junction does not agree with germline; a read error may underlie this. J is TRBJ2-4 and V is TRBV11-2; unclear D gene. The CDR3 covers 12 residues. Germline assignment: CDR1 SGHAT and CDR2 FQNNGV. DNA of the CDR3: TGTGCCAGCAGCTTAGCGGCAGGCCAACTCCACTTC. Protein: CASSLAAGQLHF.